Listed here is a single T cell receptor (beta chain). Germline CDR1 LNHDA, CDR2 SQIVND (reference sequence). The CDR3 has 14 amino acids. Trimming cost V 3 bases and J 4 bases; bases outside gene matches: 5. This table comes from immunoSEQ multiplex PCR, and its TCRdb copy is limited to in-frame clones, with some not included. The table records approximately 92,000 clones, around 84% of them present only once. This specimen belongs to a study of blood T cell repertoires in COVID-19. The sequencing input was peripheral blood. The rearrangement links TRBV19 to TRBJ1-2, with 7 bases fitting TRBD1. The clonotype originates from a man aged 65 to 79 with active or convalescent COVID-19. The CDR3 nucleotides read TGTGCCAGTAGTATCCAGGGGGGACCCTATGGCTACACCTTC. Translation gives CASSIQGGPYGYTF.